This record covers a single T cell receptor beta chain. Its antigen remains unknown. This entry belongs to a study of T cell repertoires in cytomegalovirus infection. Via MiXCR, TCRdb re-called the reads, giving one row per CDR3 protein. Of more than 300,000 distinct CDR3 sequences listed, roughly 36% are singletons. The CDR3 covers 17 residues. V lost 4 bases, J lost 8 bases, and 11 bases stayed unmatched. Germline V gene data show CDR1 as SGHNT and CDR2 as YYREEE (reference sequence). The chain uses TRBV5-4 and TRBJ2-1, with TRBD2 matching 14 bases. The receptor's source is a human donor in good health (CMV status not recorded). Some clones in this sample may be carry-over from other donors' samples. Sequencing was performed on cultured PBMCs, taken from culture after CMV antigen stimulation. The CDR3 is CASSQRLAGGISDEQFF. CDR3 in DNA: TGTGCCAGCAGCCAAAGACTAGCGGGAGGGATTTCGGATGAGCAGTTCTTC.